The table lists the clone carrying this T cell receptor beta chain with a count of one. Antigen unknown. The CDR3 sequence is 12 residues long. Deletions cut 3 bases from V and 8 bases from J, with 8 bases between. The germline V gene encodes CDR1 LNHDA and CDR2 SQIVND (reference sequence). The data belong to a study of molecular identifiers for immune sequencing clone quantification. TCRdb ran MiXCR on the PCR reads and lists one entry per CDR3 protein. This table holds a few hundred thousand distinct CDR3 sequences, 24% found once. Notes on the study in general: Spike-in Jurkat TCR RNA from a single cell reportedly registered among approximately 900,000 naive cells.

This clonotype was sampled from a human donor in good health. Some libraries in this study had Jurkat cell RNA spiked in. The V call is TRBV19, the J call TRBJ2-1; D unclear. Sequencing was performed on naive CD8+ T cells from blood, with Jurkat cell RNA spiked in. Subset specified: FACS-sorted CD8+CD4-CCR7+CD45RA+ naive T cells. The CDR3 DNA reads TGTGCCAGTAGTATCTTCGGTGATGAGCAGTTCTTC. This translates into CASSIFGDEQFF.